This entry is about one T cell receptor beta chain. Per the authors' pipeline: Reference gene primer amplification gave nucleated cell count estimates. The repertoire was sequenced with immunoSEQ multiplex PCR; TCRdb's copy has only in-frame clones and lacks some. Clone size and the V and J calls come from that table; the DNA yielded D and trimming. The sample shows 220,000 or so clones, roughly 90% of them seen only once. The data originate from a study of blood T cell repertoires in COVID-19. About the research overall: Donors in the United States, Italy and Spain gave samples during acute or convalescent COVID-19. In each case, the material was cDNA or gDNA derived from T cells, B-cell-depleted T cells, or PBMCs.

J was trimmed by 1 base and V by 3 bases; bases with no gene match: 12. Germline loops: CDR1 SGHTA, CDR2 FQGNSA. This CDR3 spans 18 amino acids. This clonotype was sampled from a man aged 55 to 70 with COVID-19, enrolled during active disease. This chain links TRBV7-2 with TRBJ1-3, with TRBD1 matching over 7 bases. Input material: peripheral blood. The chain's CDR3 is CASSFQGGRGISGNTIYF. The CDR3 bases are TGTGCCAGCAGCTTCCAGGGGGGCCGGGGCATTTCTGGAAACACCATATATTTT. The whole variable domain, remainder taken from reference TRBV7-2 and TRBJ1-3, is GAGVSQSPSNKVTEKGKDVELRCDPISGHTALYWYRQSLGQGLEFLIYFQGNSAPDKSGLPSDRFSAERTGGSVSTLTIQRTQQEDSAVYLCASSFQGGRGISGNTIYFGEGSWLTVV.